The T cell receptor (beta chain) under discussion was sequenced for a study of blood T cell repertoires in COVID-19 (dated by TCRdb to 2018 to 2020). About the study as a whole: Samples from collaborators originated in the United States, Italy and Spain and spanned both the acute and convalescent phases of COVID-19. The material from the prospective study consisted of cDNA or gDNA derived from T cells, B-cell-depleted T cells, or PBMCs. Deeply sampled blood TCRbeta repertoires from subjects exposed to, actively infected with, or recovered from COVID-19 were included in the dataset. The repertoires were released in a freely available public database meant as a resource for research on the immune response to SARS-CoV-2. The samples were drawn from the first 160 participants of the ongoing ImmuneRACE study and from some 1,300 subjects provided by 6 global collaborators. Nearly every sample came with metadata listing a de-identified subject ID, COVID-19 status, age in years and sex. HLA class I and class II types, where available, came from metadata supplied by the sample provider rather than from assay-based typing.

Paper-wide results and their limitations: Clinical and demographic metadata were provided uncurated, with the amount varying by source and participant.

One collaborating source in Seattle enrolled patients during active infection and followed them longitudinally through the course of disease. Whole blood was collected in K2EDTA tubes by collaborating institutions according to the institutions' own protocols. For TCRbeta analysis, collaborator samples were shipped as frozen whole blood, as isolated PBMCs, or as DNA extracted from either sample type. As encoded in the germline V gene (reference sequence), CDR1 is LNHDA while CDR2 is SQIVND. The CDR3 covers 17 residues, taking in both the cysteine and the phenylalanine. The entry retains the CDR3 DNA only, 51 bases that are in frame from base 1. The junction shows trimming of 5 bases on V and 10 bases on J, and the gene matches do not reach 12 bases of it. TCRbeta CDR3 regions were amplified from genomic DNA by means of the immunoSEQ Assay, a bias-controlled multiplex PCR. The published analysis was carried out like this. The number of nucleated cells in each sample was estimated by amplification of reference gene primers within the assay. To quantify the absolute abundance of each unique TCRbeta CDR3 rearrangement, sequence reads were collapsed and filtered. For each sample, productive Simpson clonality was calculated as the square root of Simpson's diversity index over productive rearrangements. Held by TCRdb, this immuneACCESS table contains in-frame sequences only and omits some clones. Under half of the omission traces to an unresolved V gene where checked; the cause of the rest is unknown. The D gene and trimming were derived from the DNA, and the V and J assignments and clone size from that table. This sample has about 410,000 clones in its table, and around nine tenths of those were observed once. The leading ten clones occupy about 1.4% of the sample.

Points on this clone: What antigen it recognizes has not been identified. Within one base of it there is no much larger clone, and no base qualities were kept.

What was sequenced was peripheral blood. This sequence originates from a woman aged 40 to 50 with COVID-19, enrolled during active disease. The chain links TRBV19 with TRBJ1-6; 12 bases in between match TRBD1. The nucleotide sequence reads TGTGCCAGTAGTTTGGGACAGGGGGCCGTTACGGGATCACCCCTCCACTTT. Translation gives CASSLGQGAVTGSPLHF.